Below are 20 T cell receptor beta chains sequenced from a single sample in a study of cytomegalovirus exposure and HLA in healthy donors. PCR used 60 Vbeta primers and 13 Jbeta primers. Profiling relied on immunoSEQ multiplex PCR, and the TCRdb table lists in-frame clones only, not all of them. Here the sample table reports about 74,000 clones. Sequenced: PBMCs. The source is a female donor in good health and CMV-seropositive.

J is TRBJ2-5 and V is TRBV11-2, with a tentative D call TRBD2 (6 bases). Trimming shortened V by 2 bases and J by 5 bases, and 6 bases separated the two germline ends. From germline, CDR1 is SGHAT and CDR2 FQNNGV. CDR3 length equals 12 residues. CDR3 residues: CASSLLAETQYF. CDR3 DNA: TGTGCCAGCAGCTTACTAGCGGAGACCCAGTACTTC.

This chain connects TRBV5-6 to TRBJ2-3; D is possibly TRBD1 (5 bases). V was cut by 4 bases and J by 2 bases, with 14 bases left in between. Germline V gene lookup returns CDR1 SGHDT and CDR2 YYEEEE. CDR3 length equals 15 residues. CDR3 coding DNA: TGTGCCAGCAGCCTCCGACAGCTTATCACAGATACGCAGTATTTT. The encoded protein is CASSLRQLITDTQYF.

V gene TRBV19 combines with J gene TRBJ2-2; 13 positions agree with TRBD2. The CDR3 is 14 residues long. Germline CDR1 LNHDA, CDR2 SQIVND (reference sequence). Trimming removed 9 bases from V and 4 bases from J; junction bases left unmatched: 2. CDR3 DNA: TGTGCCAGCGGGACTAGCGGGGTCACCGGGGAGCTGTTTTTT. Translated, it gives CASGTSGVTGELFF.

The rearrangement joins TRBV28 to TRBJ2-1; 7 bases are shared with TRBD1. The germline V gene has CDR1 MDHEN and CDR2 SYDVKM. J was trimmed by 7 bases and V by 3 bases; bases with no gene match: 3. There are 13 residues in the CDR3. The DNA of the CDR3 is TGTGCCAGCAGTTTGGGCAGGGGGAATGAGCAGTTCTTC. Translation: CASSLGRGNEQFF.

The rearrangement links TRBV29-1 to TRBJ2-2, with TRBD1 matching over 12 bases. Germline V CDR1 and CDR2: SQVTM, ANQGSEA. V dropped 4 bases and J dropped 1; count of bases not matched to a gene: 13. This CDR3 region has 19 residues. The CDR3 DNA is TGCAGCGTTGGAGCCGGGACAGGGGGCGTTCTGGGGAACACCGGGGAGCTGTTTTTT. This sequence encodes CSVGAGTGGVLGNTGELFF.

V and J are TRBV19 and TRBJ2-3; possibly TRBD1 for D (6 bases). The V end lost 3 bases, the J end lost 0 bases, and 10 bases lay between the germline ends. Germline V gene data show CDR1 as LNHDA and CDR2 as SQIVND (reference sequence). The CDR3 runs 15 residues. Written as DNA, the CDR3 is TGTGCCAGTAGTATGGGGGCCGGTAGCACAGATACGCAGTATTTT. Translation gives CASSMGAGSTDTQYF.

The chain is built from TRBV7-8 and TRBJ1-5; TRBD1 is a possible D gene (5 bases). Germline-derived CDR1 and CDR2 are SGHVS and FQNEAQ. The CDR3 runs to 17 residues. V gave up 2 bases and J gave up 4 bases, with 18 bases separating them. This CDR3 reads CASSLLGLTALNQPQHF. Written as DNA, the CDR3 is TGTGCCAGCAGCTTACTGGGCTTGACAGCTCTAAATCAGCCCCAGCATTTT.

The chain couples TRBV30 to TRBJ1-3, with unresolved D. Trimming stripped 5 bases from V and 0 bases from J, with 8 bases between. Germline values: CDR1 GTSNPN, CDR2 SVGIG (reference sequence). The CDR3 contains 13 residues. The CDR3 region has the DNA TGTGCCTGGGAGACTGCCTCTGGAAACACCATATATTTT. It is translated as CAWETASGNTIYF.

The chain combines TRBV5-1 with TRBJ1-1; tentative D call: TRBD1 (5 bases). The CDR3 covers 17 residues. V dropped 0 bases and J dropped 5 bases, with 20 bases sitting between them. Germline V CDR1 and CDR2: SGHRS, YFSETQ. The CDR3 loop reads CASSLGSGSGVRTEAFF. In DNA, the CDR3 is TGCGCCAGCAGCTTGGGGTCGGGGTCGGGGGTGAGGACTGAAGCTTTCTTT.

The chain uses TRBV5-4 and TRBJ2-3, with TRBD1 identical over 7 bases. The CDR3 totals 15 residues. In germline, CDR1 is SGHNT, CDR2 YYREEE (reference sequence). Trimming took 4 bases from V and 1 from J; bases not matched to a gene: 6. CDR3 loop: CASSPRTGRTDTQYF. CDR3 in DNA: TGTGCCAGCAGCCCACGGACAGGACGCACAGATACGCAGTATTTT.

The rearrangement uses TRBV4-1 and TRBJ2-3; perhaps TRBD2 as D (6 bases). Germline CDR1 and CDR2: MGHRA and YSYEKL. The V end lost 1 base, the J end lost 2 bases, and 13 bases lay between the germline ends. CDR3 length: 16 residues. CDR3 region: CASSQGGRGNTDTQYF. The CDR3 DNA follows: TGCGCCAGCAGCCAAGGAGGGCGGGGAAACACAGATACGCAGTATTTT.

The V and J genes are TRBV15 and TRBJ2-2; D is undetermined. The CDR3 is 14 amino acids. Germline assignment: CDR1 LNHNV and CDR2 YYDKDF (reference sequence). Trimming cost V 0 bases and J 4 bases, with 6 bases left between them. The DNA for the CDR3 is TGTGCCACCAGCAGAGATAGAGTCACCGGGGAGCTGTTTTTT. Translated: CATSRDRVTGELFF.

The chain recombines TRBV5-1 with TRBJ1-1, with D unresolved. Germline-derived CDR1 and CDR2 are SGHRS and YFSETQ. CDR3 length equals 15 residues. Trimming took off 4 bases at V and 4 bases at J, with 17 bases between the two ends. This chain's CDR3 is CASSTRTGGLTEAFF. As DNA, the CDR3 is TGCGCCAGCAGCACCCGGACGGGTGGACTCACTGAAGCTTTCTTT.

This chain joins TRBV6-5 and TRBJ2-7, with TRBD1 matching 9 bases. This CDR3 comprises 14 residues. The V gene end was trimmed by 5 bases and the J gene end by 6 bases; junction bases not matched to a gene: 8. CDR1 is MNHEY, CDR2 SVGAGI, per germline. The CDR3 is CASSPETGGFEQYF. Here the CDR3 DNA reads TGTGCCAGCAGTCCCGAGACAGGGGGGTTCGAGCAGTACTTC.

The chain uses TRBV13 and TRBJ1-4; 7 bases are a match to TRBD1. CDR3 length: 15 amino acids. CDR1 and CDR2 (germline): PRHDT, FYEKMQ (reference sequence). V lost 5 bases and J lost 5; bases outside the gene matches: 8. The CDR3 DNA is TGTGCCAGCAGCATGGGGGACAGAAGAAATGAAAAACTGTTTTTT. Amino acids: CASSMGDRRNEKLFF.

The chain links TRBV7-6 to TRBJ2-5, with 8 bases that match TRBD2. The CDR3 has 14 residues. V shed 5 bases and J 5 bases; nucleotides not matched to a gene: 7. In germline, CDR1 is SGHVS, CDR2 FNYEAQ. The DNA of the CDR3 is TGTGCCAGCAGCCATAGCGGGGTAGGGGAGACCCAGTACTTC. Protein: CASSHSGVGETQYF.

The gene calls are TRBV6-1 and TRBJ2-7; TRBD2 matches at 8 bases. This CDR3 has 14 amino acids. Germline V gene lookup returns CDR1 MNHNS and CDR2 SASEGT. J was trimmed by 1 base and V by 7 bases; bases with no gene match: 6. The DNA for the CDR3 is TGTGCCAGCAAGCGGGGGCGCGATTCCTACGAGCAGTACTTC. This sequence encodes CASKRGRDSYEQYF.

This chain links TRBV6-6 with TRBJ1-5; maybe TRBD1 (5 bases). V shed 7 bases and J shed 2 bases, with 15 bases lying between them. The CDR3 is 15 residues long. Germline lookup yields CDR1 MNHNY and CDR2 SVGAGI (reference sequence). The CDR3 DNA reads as TGTGCCAGCAAACAAGAACCAGGGCGCAATCAGCCCCAGCATTTT. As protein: CASKQEPGRNQPQHF.

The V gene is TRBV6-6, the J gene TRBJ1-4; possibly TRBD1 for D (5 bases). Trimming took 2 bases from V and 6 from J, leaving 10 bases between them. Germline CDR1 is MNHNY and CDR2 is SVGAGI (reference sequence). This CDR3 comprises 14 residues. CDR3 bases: TGTGCCAGCAGTTACCAGGGTTCGGATGAAAAACTGTTTTTT. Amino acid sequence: CASSYQGSDEKLFF.

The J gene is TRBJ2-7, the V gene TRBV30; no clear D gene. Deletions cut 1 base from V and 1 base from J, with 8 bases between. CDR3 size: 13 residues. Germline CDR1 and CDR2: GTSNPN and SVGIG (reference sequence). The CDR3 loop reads CAWSGVPSYEQYF. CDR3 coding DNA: TGTGCCTGGAGTGGAGTCCCTTCCTACGAGCAGTACTTC.